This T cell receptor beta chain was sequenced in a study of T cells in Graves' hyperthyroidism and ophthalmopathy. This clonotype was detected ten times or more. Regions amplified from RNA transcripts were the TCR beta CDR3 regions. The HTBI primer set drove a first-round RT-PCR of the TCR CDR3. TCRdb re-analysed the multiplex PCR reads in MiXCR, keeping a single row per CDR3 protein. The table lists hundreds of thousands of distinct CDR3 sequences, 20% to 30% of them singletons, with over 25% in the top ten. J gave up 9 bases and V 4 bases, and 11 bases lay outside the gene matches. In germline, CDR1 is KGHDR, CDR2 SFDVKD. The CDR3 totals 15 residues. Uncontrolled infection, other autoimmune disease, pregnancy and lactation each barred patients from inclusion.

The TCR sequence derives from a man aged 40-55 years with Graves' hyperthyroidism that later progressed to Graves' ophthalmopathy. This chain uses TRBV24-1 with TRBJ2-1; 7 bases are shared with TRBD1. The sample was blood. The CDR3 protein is CATSEPTGTEGEQFF. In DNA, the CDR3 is TGTGCCACCAGTGAACCAACCGGGACAGAGGGTGAGCAGTTCTTC.